This T cell receptor (beta chain) was obtained from a study of blood T cell repertoires in COVID-19. CDR1 and CDR2 from the germline V gene are SGDLS and YYNGEE. CDR3 length equals 17 residues. With 0 bases removed from V and 1 base from J, the gap between germline ends came to 15 bases. The repertoire was sequenced with immunoSEQ multiplex PCR; TCRdb's copy has only in-frame clones and lacks some. The sample includes fewer than 150,000 clones, roughly four fifths of them seen just once. V and J are TRBV9 and TRBJ2-3, with D maybe TRBD2 (5 bases). The TCR sequence derives from a human donor in a cohort sampled during active COVID-19. The sample was peripheral blood. The CDR3 region is CASSVVSSGFGTDTQYF. For the CDR3, the DNA is TGTGCCAGCAGCGTAGTATCCTCGGGGTTTGGCACAGATACGCAGTATTTT.